Here is one T cell receptor (beta chain) with its context. One entry per CDR3 protein, called by TCRdb with MiXCR from the RT-PCR reads. Of more than 600,000 distinct CDR3 sequences in the sample, about 14% were seen once. This clonotype was sampled from a female donor in good health, serving as a healthy control. Sequencing was done on a sample of memory CD4+ T cells from blood.

The CDR3 loop is CAHRAGDTDTQYF. DNA for the CDR3: TGTGCCCACCGAGCAGGCGACACAGATACGCAGTATTTT. V usage is TRBV19 and J usage is TRBJ2-3; unclear D gene. Per the germline V gene, CDR1 is LNHDA and CDR2 is SQIVND (reference sequence). V was cut by 11 bases and J by 2 bases, with 14 bases left in between. The CDR3 runs to 13 residues. Full variable domain (missing parts from reference TRBV19 and TRBJ2-3): DGGITQSPKYLFRKEGQNVTLSCEQNLNHDAMYWYRQDPGQGLRLIYYSQIVNDFQKGDIAEGYSVSREKKESFPLTVTSAQKNPTAFYLCAHRAGDTDTQYFGPGTRLTVL.